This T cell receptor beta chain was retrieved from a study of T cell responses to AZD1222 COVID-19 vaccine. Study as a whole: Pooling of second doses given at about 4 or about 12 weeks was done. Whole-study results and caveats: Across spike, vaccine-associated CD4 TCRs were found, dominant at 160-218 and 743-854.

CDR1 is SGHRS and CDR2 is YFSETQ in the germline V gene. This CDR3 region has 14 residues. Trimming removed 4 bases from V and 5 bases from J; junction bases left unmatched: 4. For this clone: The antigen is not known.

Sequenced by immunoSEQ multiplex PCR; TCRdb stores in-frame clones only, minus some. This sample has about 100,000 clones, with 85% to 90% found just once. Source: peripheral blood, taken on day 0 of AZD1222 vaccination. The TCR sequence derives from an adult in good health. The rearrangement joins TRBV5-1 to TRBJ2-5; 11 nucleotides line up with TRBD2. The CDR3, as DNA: TGCGCCAGCAGCCTAGCGGGAGGAAGGGAGACCCAGTACTTC. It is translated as CASSLAGGRETQYF.